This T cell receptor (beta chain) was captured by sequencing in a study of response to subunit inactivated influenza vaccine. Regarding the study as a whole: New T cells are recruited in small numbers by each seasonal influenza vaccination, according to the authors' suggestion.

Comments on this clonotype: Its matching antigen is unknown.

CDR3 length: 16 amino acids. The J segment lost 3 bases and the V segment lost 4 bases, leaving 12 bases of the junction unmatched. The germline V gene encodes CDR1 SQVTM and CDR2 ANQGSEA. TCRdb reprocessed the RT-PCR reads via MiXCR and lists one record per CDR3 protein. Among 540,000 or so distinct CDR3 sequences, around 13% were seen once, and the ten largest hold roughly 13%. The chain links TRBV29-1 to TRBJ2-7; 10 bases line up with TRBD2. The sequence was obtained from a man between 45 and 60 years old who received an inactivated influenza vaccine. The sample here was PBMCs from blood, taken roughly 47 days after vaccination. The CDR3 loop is CSVGRIGTSVNYEQYF. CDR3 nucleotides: TGCAGCGTTGGTCGGATTGGGACTAGCGTGAACTACGAGCAGTACTTC.